The next 27 T cell receptor beta chains were all read from a single sample in a study of T-cell memory formation after mild COVID-19. MiXCR, applied by TCRdb to the 5' RACE reads, yields one record per CDR3 protein. The table has about 260,000 distinct CDR3 sequences, approximately 16% seen once. Sequenced: PBMCs or a T cell subset sorted from them (not recorded which). The receptors were gathered from a man between 18 and 29 years old who had mild COVID-19 (a few samples of this study predate the infection). Cell type and time point are not known.

The chain joins TRBV20-1 to TRBJ2-1; 11 bases fit TRBD2. The CDR3 is 15 residues long. The germline V gene encodes CDR1 DFQATT and CDR2 SNEGSKA (reference sequence). The V and J ends lost 6 bases and 6 bases, in that order; junction bases with no gene match: 10. The CDR3 is CSADELAGETNEQFF. The CDR3 nucleotides read TGCAGTGCGGACGAACTAGCGGGGGAAACCAATGAGCAGTTCTTC.

This clonotype appeared a few times. The chain couples TRBV7-9 to TRBJ1-2; 8 bases are a match to TRBD1. CDR3 length: 13 amino acids. Germline CDR1 SEHNR, CDR2 FQNEAQ (reference sequence). Trimming took 6 bases from V and 6 from J; bases not matched to a gene: 6. The CDR3 here is CASRDREGNGYTF. In DNA, the CDR3 is TGTGCCAGCAGGGACAGGGAAGGGAATGGCTACACCTTC.

The rearrangement uses TRBV7-2 and TRBJ2-7, with 8 bases identical to TRBD1. The CDR3 runs 14 residues. J lost 9 bases, V lost 7 bases, and 14 bases had no gene match. Per the germline V gene, CDR1 is SGHTA and CDR2 is FQGNSA. CDR3 amino acids: CASNWGDRGSLQYF. CDR3 DNA sequence: TGTGCCAGCAACTGGGGAGACAGGGGTTCGTTGCAGTACTTC.

This clonotype has a single count. The V gene is TRBV5-3, the J gene TRBJ1-5; D is unclear. TRBV5-3 is flagged as an ORF with uncertain function. This CDR3 spans 13 amino acids. Trimming took off 5 bases at V and 0 bases at J, with 6 bases between the two ends. In DNA, the CDR3 is TGTGCCAGAAGAGGAAATAGCAATCAGCCCCAGCATTTT. This gives the protein CARRGNSNQPQHF.

For the CDR3, the DNA is TGCGCCAGCAGCTTGATGGGACTAACCCAAGAGACCCAGTACTTC. Protein: CASSLMGLTQETQYF. J is TRBJ2-5 and V is TRBV5-1; 7 bases agree with TRBD2. V dropped 1 base and J dropped 1; count of bases not matched to a gene: 4. The CDR3 has 15 residues. CDR1 is SGHRS and CDR2 is YFSETQ in the germline V gene.

This clonotype was counted only a few times. The chain links TRBV4-3 to TRBJ2-1, with D possibly matching TRBD2 (7 bases). Trimming pared 0 bases from V and 8 bases from J, leaving 17 bases between. The germline gives CDR1 LGHNA, CDR2 YSLEER. This CDR3 has 16 residues. The CDR3 loop is CASSQDGGGGLDEQFF. In DNA, the CDR3 is TGCGCCAGCAGCCAAGATGGGGGGGGCGGTTTAGATGAGCAGTTCTTC.

This clonotype showed up just a few times. V gene TRBV12-5 combines with J gene TRBJ2-1; D is perhaps TRBD2 (6 bases). CDR1 and CDR2 (germline): LGHNT, FRNRAP. The CDR3 spans 13 residues. Trimming cost V 6 bases and J 15 bases, with 21 bases left between them. The CDR3: CASGPHLAPQWFF. In nucleotides, the CDR3 is TGTGCTAGTGGACCCCACCTAGCGCCTCAATGGTTCTTC.

This clonotype was seen a handful of times. The chain carries TRBV12-3 or TRBV12-4 and TRBJ1-1; 7 bases match TRBD1. This CDR3 contains 15 residues. Trimming removed 6 bases from V and 2 bases from J; junction bases left unmatched: 9. The CDR3 DNA follows: TGTGCCAGCAGAAGGCACAGGGGCCCCAACACTGAAGCTTTCTTT. Its protein is CASRRHRGPNTEAFF.

This clonotype was picked up many times. The rearrangement joins TRBV10-3 to TRBJ2-7; 10 positions agree with TRBD1. After removal of 6 bases from V and 3 bases from J, the junction contained 2 bases not matched to a gene. Germline V gene lookup returns CDR1 ENHRY and CDR2 SYGVKD. The CDR3 runs to 13 residues. The CDR3 coding sequence is TGTGCCATCAGAGGACAGGGGGACTACGAGCAGTACGTC. This encodes CAIRGQGDYEQYV.

This clonotype has more than one count but fewer than ten. The V and J genes are TRBV4-2 and TRBJ2-5, with D uncertain. This CDR3 contains 11 residues. Germline V lookup: CDR1 LGHNA, CDR2 YNFKEQ. Trimming stripped 8 bases from V and 3 bases from J, with 7 bases between. The CDR3 sequence: CASGREETQYF. In DNA form, the CDR3 reads TGTGCCAGCGGGCGCGAAGAGACCCAGTACTTC.

Concerning this clonotype: One end of the junction is discordant with germline, which a read error may explain. The chain joins TRBV7-2 to TRBJ1-5; tentative D call: TRBD1 (5 bases). Germline CDR1 reads SGHTA; CDR2 reads FQGNSA. The CDR3 runs to 18 residues. CDR3 residues: CACSLGAGEIYSNQPQHF. In DNA form, the CDR3 reads TGTGCCTGCAGCTTAGGAGCGGGGGAGATTTATAGCAATCAGCCCCAGCATTTT. Drawing the rest from reference TRBV7-2 and TRBJ1-5, the complete variable domain is GAGVSQSPSNKVTEKGKDVELRCDPISGHTALYWYRQSLGQGLEFLIYFQGNSAPDKSGLPSDRFSAERTGGSVSTLTIQRTQQEDSAVYLCACSLGAGEIYSNQPQHFGDGTRLSIL.

This clonotype was recorded at least ten times. The rearrangement uses TRBV4-2 and TRBJ2-1, with D maybe TRBD2 (7 bases). This CDR3 is 16 amino acids long. The germline V gene has CDR1 LGHNA and CDR2 YNFKEQ. The V and J ends lost 0 bases and 9 bases respectively, with 18 bases between them. CDR3 region: CASSQEGPGGFTEQFF. The DNA for the CDR3 is TGTGCCAGCAGCCAAGAAGGTCCGGGGGGCTTTACTGAGCAGTTCTTC.

This clonotype was observed a few times. The CDR3 loop is CASSPPRQPQHF. In nucleotides, the CDR3 is TGTGCCAGCAGTCCCCCTCGGCAGCCCCAGCATTTT. This chain connects TRBV12-3 or TRBV12-4 to TRBJ1-5; D remains unclear. The CDR3 is 12 amino acids. V was trimmed by 5 bases and J by 7 bases, leaving 9 bases between them.

The chain employs TRBV10-3 and TRBJ1-1, with D tentatively TRBD1 (6 bases). In germline, CDR1 is ENHRY, CDR2 SYGVKD. This CDR3 has 14 amino acids. The ends were cut back, 0 bases at V and 12 bases at J, with 17 bases in the middle. CDR3 amino acids: CAISESRGGGSTFF. CDR3 bases: TGTGCCATCAGTGAGTCGAGGGGGGGTGGTTCGACTTTCTTT.

This clonotype was seen ten or more times. The chain couples TRBV7-3 to TRBJ2-3, with 8 positions matching TRBD2. V lost 5 bases to trimming and J lost 8 bases; unmatched junction nucleotides: 9. The CDR3 extends over 14 amino acids. Germline V gene data show CDR1 as SGHTA and CDR2 as FQGTGA. CDR3 DNA: TGTGCCAGCAGCGGCGGGGGGCCCCCGGCTACGCAGTATTTT. Its translation: CASSGGGPPATQYF. The complete variable domain, with remaining parts taken from reference TRBV7-3 and TRBJ2-3, reads GAGVSQTPSNKVTEKGKYVELRCDPISGHTALYWYRQSLGQGPEFLIYFQGTGAADDSGLPNDRFFAVRPEGSVSTLKIQRTERGDSAVYLCASSGGGPPATQYFGPGTRLTVL.

The chain carries TRBV5-1 and TRBJ2-7; the D gene is possibly TRBD1 (5 bases). The CDR3 has 13 residues. Looked up from germline, CDR1 is SGHRS and CDR2 is YFSETQ. V lost 4 bases and J 6 bases, leaving 14 bases between the germline ends. The CDR3 reads CASSGAAEVEQYF. CDR3 DNA sequence: TGCGCCAGCAGCGGGGCCGCCGAGGTCGAGCAGTACTTC.

This clonotype turned up a few times. The V and J genes are TRBV20-1 and TRBJ1-6, with 8 bases aligning to TRBD1. Germline trimming cut 5 bases from V and 5 bases from J; bases unmatched to any gene: 14. This CDR3 comprises 17 residues. The germline gives CDR1 DFQATT, CDR2 SNEGSKA (reference sequence). The CDR3 bases are TGCAGTGCTTCGTCGGAAGAACCGGGACAGGATAATTCACCCCTCCACTTT. Translation: CSASSEEPGQDNSPLHF.

This chain connects TRBV12-5 to TRBJ1-1, with TRBD1 matching 10 bases. Germline V lookup: CDR1 LGHNT, CDR2 FRNRAP. V lost 2 bases to trimming and J lost 4 bases; unmatched junction nucleotides: 10. This CDR3 is built from 17 residues. This chain's CDR3 is CASGLRVPGQGITEAFF. CDR3 DNA: TGTGCTAGTGGTTTGAGGGTTCCGGGACAGGGGATCACTGAAGCTTTCTTT.

This clonotype was observed a few times. The chain uses TRBV7-2 and TRBJ1-1; 7 bases are shared with TRBD1. Germline V gene sequence: CDR1 SGHTA, CDR2 FQGNSA. CDR3 length: 17 residues. V shed 4 bases, J shed 0 bases, and the junction held 11 bases outside the gene matches. The CDR3 protein is CASSSLGTEAMNTEAFF. The CDR3 nucleotides are TGTGCCAGCAGCTCTCTCGGGACAGAAGCTATGAACACTGAAGCTTTCTTT.

The sample holds a few counts of this clonotype. The rearrangement links TRBV10-3 to TRBJ1-6, with D maybe TRBD1 (5 bases). This CDR3 comprises 17 residues. Germline V gene lookup returns CDR1 ENHRY and CDR2 SYGVKD. Trimming took off 0 bases at V and 7 bases at J, with 16 bases between the two ends. The CDR3 sequence is CAISESIIDSVNSPLHF. In nucleotides, the CDR3 is TGTGCCATCAGTGAGTCGATTATCGACAGTGTGAATTCACCCCTCCACTTT.

The sample holds a few counts of this clonotype. The genes are TRBV10-3 and TRBJ2-3, with a possible D match to TRBD2 (5 bases). CDR1 ENHRY and CDR2 SYGVKD come from the germline V gene. The CDR3 is made up of 13 amino acids. V lost 4 bases and J lost 4, with 9 bases in between. In DNA, the CDR3 is TGTGCCATCAGTGCGGGGAGCTCAGATACGCAGTATTTT. This gives the protein CAISAGSSDTQYF.

On this clonotype itself: A read error may be the cause here, since a much bigger clone is one base away. The genes are TRBV5-1 and TRBJ1-1; 7 bases agree with TRBD1. The CDR3 is 14 amino acids. J lost 2 bases, V lost 3 bases, and 4 bases had no gene match. Germline V gene data show CDR1 as SGHRS and CDR2 as YFSETQ. In DNA form, the CDR3 reads TGCGCCAGCAGCTCGGGACAGATAAACACTGAAGCTTTCTTT. It is translated as CASSSGQINTEAFF.

The V call is TRBV7-9, the J call TRBJ2-7; D is uncertain. Germline assignment: CDR1 SEHNR and CDR2 FQNEAQ (reference sequence). V was pared by 0 bases and J by 2 bases, with 11 bases between. There are 15 residues in the CDR3. The CDR3 protein is CASSLAGYTAYEQYV. The CDR3 DNA follows: TGTGCCAGCAGCTTAGCGGGCTATACAGCCTACGAGCAGTACGTC.

In its sample, this clonotype was seen many times. V and J are TRBV4-3 and TRBJ2-7; no clear D gene. This CDR3 has 16 residues. Trimming took off 3 bases at V and 0 bases at J, with 15 bases between the two ends. The germline V gene has CDR1 LGHNA and CDR2 YSLEER. In DNA form, the CDR3 reads TGCGCCAGCAGCCACTTCTACACAGACTTCTCCTACGAGCAGTACTTC. It translates to CASSHFYTDFSYEQYF.

The chain links TRBV6-2 or TRBV6-3 to TRBJ1-1; the match to TRBD1 covers 7 bases. The V and J ends lost 10 bases and 4 bases, in that order; junction bases with no gene match: 3. Germline lookup yields CDR1 MNHEY and CDR2 SVGEGT. The CDR3 is 11 amino acids. In DNA, the CDR3 is TGTGCCACCAGGGGGGCCACTGAAGCTTTCTTT. Encoded protein: CATRGATEAFF.

V usage is TRBV5-1 and J usage is TRBJ2-1; 8 bases align to TRBD1. With 0 bases clipped from V and 4 bases from J, the junction kept 3 bases outside the gene matches. The germline V gene encodes CDR1 SGHRS and CDR2 YFSETQ. The CDR3 runs to 15 residues. The CDR3 is CASSLGQGLYNEQFF. In DNA form, the CDR3 reads TGCGCCAGCAGCTTGGGACAGGGGCTATACAATGAGCAGTTCTTC.

This clonotype was seen more than once but under ten times. The rearrangement joins TRBV4-3 to TRBJ1-1; D not certain. The CDR3 extends over 15 amino acids. Germline V lookup: CDR1 LGHNA, CDR2 YSLEER. Trimming removed 5 bases from V and 5 bases from J, with 18 bases in between. CDR3 nucleotide sequence: TGCGCCAGCAGCTATCAGAGGCGCTCGGAGACTGAAGCTTTCTTT. It encodes CASSYQRRSETEAFF.